This T cell receptor (beta chain) was captured in a study of glioma-infiltrating T cells. Using RNA template, CDR3s of TCR alpha and beta were amplified with iRepertoire arm-PCR. TCRdb re-called the multiplex PCR reads with MiXCR, one entry per CDR3 protein. This table holds around 350,000 distinct CDR3 sequences, roughly 41% found once. The CDR3 contains 15 residues. CDR1 and CDR2 (germline): SGHNT, YYREEE (reference sequence). V was clipped by 0 bases and J by 1 base, with 10 bases between them. The TCR was taken from a human donor with low-grade glioma or glioblastoma, undergoing nonglioma brain surgery, or in good health (not recorded which). The sample consisted of glioma tissue, nonneoplastic brain tissue, or PBMCs (not recorded which). This chain links TRBV5-4 with TRBJ2-5; no definite D call. In nucleotides, the CDR3 is TGTGCCAGCAGCTTGGTGGGCACTCCCCAAGAGACCCAGTACTTC. Protein sequence: CASSLVGTPQETQYF.